This T cell receptor beta chain was captured by sequencing in a study of regulatory T cells in long-lasting Graves disease. The authors built TCR beta libraries using iRepertoire HTBI primers and Arm-PCR of CDR3 regions. TCRdb itself ran the multiplex PCR reads through MiXCR, one entry per CDR3 protein. In the table there are fewer than 550,000 distinct CDR3 sequences, 16% of which are singletons. The CDR3 is 14 residues long. V lost 5 bases and J lost 2, with 14 bases in between. From germline, CDR1 is SQVTM and CDR2 ANQGSEA. Time point defined: newly diagnosed GD, antithyroid drugs for less than 3 months. The TCR library was made from RNA that had been extracted from PBMCs in TRIzol. The same sample was also studied in work on T cells in Graves' hyperthyroidism and ophthalmopathy.

This TCR was sampled from a young woman with Graves disease. The chain links TRBV29-1 to TRBJ2-3, with D perhaps matching TRBD1 (6 bases). Sample: peripheral blood mononuclear cells (PBMCs), taken at new diagnosis, from a patient treated with antithyroid drugs. In nucleotides, the CDR3 is TGCAGCGTTAAAACAGGGTCCTCCACAGATACGCAGTATTTT. Its protein product is CSVKTGSSTDTQYF.